This T cell receptor beta chain was sequenced in a study of blood T cell repertoires in COVID-19. Whole-study context: PBMCs, B-cell-depleted T cells, or T cells were the source of the cDNA or gDNA that made up the material.

As processed by the authors: For nucleated cells, counts were estimated from reference gene primer amplification. Some clones are missing from TCRdb's copy, which holds only in-frame ones; the method was immunoSEQ multiplex PCR. The DNA was the basis for D and trimming; V, J and clone size are from that table. The sample holds about 190,000 clones, just under 85% seen once. The CDR3 runs to 18 residues. The trim removed 1 base at V and 8 bases at J, leaving 16 bases unmatched. The V gene's germline CDR1 is KGHSH and CDR2 LQKENI. This clone was recorded a few times. The sequence was collected from a woman between 70 and 85 years old with active or convalescent COVID-19. The chain recombines TRBV18 with TRBJ2-1; the match to TRBD1 covers 8 bases. The sequenced material came from peripheral blood. The CDR3 protein is CASSPLSVGQGKRDEQFF. CDR3 DNA: TGTGCCAGCTCACCACTCAGTGTAGGACAGGGAAAAAGAGATGAGCAGTTCTTC.